This entry lists 32 T cell receptor beta chains sequenced from one sample in a study of T cells after yellow fever vaccination. TCRdb re-derived calls from the 5' RACE reads in MiXCR, one entry per CDR3 protein. The sample carries around 320,000 distinct CDR3 sequences, roughly 4.3% recorded once. This specimen consisted of PBMCs, obtained 15 days after the yellow fever booster vaccination. These receptor sequences come from a man between 18 and 29 years old who received the YFV17D yellow fever vaccine.

This clonotype came up many times. For the CDR3, the DNA is TGTGCCAGCAGTTTAGGCCGGGAGTCACCCCTCCACTTT. Protein: CASSLGRESPLHF. The gene calls are TRBV28 and TRBJ1-6; D remains ambiguous. CDR1 MDHEN and CDR2 SYDVKM come from the germline V gene. With 2 bases removed from V and 10 bases from J, the gap between germline ends came to 9 bases. The length of the CDR3 is 13 residues.

This clonotype occurred many times. V is TRBV20-1 and J is TRBJ2-6; a weak D match, TRBD1 (5 bases). The CDR3 loop spans 15 amino acids. V was pared by 5 bases and J by 2 bases, with 13 bases between. Germline lookup yields CDR1 DFQATT and CDR2 SNEGSKA (reference sequence). CDR3 nucleotides: TGCAGTGCTCCCGACCGCAGGGCTGGGGCCAACGTCCTGACTTTC. Protein product: CSAPDRRAGANVLTF.

This clonotype was seen more than once but under ten times. This chain uses TRBV9 with TRBJ2-5, with TRBD1 identical over 9 bases. CDR1 and CDR2 from the germline V gene are SGDLS and YYNGEE. J gave up 5 bases and V 0 bases, and 2 bases lay outside the gene matches. The CDR3 totals 14 residues. CDR3 nucleotides: TGTGCCAGCAGCGTAGGGGACAGGGTGGAGACCCAGTACTTC. It is translated as CASSVGDRVETQYF.

This clonotype was counted a few times. The J gene is TRBJ2-2, the V gene TRBV7-2; D is undetermined. Germline V gives CDR1 SGHTA, CDR2 FQGNSA. This CDR3 is built from 13 residues. Deletions cut 4 bases from V and 6 bases from J, with 9 bases between. CDR3 protein: CASSWLGPGELFF. CDR3 nucleotides: TGTGCCAGCAGCTGGCTAGGTCCCGGGGAGCTGTTTTTT.

There are a few counts of this clonotype. The chain has TRBV5-1 and TRBJ2-2; 8 positions match TRBD1. The CDR3 loop spans 15 amino acids. Germline V gene sequence: CDR1 SGHRS, CDR2 YFSETQ. Trimming at V came to 2 bases and at J to 7 bases, leaving 7 bases not matched to a gene. This CDR3 reads CASSLSRGLLGELFF. CDR3 DNA: TGCGCCAGCAGCTTATCCAGGGGGCTGCTCGGGGAGCTGTTTTTT. Filled out from reference TRBV5-1 and TRBJ2-2, the complete variable domain reads KAGVTQTPRYLIKTRGQQVTLSCSPISGHRSVSWYQQTPGQGLQFLFEYFSETQRNKGNFPGRFSGRQFSNSRSEMNVSTLELGDSALYLCASSLSRGLLGELFFGEGSRLTVL.

This clonotype has only a few counts. V gene TRBV7-9 combines with J gene TRBJ2-1, with D possibly called TRBD1 or TRBD2 (6 bases each). V lost 1 base and J lost 1, with 23 bases in between. Germline values: CDR1 SEHNR, CDR2 FQNEAQ (reference sequence). The CDR3 runs 20 residues. CDR3 residues: CASSLVGGLAPFPSYNEQFF. CDR3 nucleotides: TGTGCCAGCAGCTTAGTAGGGGGACTCGCTCCTTTCCCATCCTACAATGAGCAGTTCTTC.

At least ten counts were recorded for this clonotype. J is TRBJ2-3 and V is TRBV7-8; 11 positions agree with TRBD2. This CDR3 region has 17 residues. V was clipped by 6 bases and J by 0 bases; unmatched bases: 8. The germline V gene has CDR1 SGHVS and CDR2 FQNEAQ. For the CDR3, the DNA is TGTGCCAGCAGTCGACTAGCGGGGACCCTTAGCACAGATACGCAGTATTTT. It yields the protein CASSRLAGTLSTDTQYF.

This clonotype was counted ten times or more. The chain is built from TRBV7-9 and TRBJ2-3, with D perhaps assigned TRBD1 or TRBD2 (5 bases each). Germline CDR1 SEHNR, CDR2 FQNEAQ (reference sequence). With 5 bases removed from V and 0 bases from J, the gap between germline ends came to 15 bases. The CDR3 loop spans 16 amino acids. The CDR3 DNA sequence: TGTGCCAGCAGCGCCCGGGGCTCTCGGAGCACAGATACGCAGTATTTT. This gives the protein CASSARGSRSTDTQYF.

The chain uses TRBV5-4 and TRBJ1-6; 7 bases line up with TRBD1. Germline loops: CDR1 SGHNT, CDR2 YYREEE (reference sequence). The CDR3 is 14 amino acids. V lost 4 bases, J lost 8 bases, and 6 bases stayed unmatched. The CDR3 coding sequence is TGTGCCAGCAGCACCCGACAGGGTGATTCACCCCTCCACTTT. Translating gives CASSTRQGDSPLHF.

In its sample, this clonotype was seen a few times. The chain is built from TRBV4-1 and TRBJ2-5; D is undetermined. Germline CDR1 and CDR2: MGHRA and YSYEKL. V was trimmed by 1 base and J by 2 bases, leaving 11 bases between them. The CDR3 is made up of 15 amino acids. Here the CDR3 reads CASSQVSDIQETQYF. The CDR3, as DNA: TGCGCCAGCAGCCAAGTTTCGGATATACAAGAGACCCAGTACTTC.

The chain combines TRBV20-1 with TRBJ1-5; D gene unclear. The CDR3 loop spans 14 amino acids. Trimming pared 3 bases from V and 0 bases from J, leaving 9 bases between. Germline V CDR1 and CDR2: DFQATT, SNEGSKA (reference sequence). The CDR3 region is CSASQPYSNQPQHF. CDR3 sequence (DNA): TGCAGTGCTAGTCAACCCTATAGCAATCAGCCCCAGCATTTT.

This clonotype was seen more than once but under ten times. This chain links TRBV12-3 or TRBV12-4 with TRBJ2-3; TRBD2 is a possible D gene (6 bases). The ends were cut back, 8 bases at V and 5 bases at J, with 17 bases in the middle. This CDR3 is 14 amino acids long. Written as DNA, the CDR3 is TGTGCCAGCCTGATGGGGGGATTCATAGATACGCAGTATTTT. Its translation: CASLMGGFIDTQYF.

The chain combines TRBV7-9 with TRBJ2-7, with 7 bases that match TRBD1. Unmatched junction bases numbered 10, after V lost 5 bases and J lost 6 bases. The CDR3 has 14 residues. Germline lookup yields CDR1 SEHNR and CDR2 FQNEAQ (reference sequence). The CDR3 DNA follows: TGTGCCAGCAGCCCGCGACAGGGTTTGGGCGAGCAGTACTTC. Translation gives CASSPRQGLGEQYF.

At least ten counts were recorded for this clonotype. The chain combines TRBV7-9 with TRBJ2-7; D is unresolved. CDR1 SEHNR and CDR2 FQNEAQ come from the germline V gene (reference sequence). The CDR3 spans 12 residues. The V end lost 5 bases, the J end lost 0 bases, and 5 bases lay between the germline ends. This CDR3 reads CASSPSSYEQYF. The CDR3 DNA is TGTGCCAGCAGCCCGAGCTCCTACGAGCAGTACTTC.

V usage is TRBV6-4 and J usage is TRBJ2-6; D unclear. The germline V gene encodes CDR1 MRHNA and CDR2 SNTAGT. The CDR3 consists of 16 residues. Trimming took off 0 bases at V and 0 bases at J, with 6 bases between the two ends. The DNA for the CDR3 is TGTGCCAGCAGTGACTCCCCGAGCTCTGGGGCCAACGTCCTGACTTTC. Protein: CASSDSPSSGANVLTF.

This clonotype was seen at least ten times. The chain couples TRBV4-1 to TRBJ1-6; D might be TRBD1 (6 bases). With 0 bases removed from V and 10 bases from J, the gap between germline ends came to 16 bases. The CDR3 runs to 16 residues. Per the germline V gene, CDR1 is MGHRA and CDR2 is YSYEKL. CDR3 protein: CASSQELSGVGSPLHF. For the CDR3, the DNA is TGCGCCAGCAGCCAAGAGCTGTCAGGGGTGGGCTCACCCCTCCACTTT.

V gene TRBV10-3 combines with J gene TRBJ2-7; D gene ambiguous. V lost 0 bases and J 3 bases, leaving 9 bases between the germline ends. The CDR3 length is 14 residues. Germline V gene lookup returns CDR1 ENHRY and CDR2 SYGVKD. CDR3 amino acids: CAISESPDVYEQYF. As DNA, the CDR3 is TGTGCCATCAGTGAGTCCCCGGACGTCTACGAGCAGTACTTC.

This clonotype appeared many times. The rearrangement joins TRBV27 to TRBJ2-7, with a weak D call TRBD2 (6 bases). There are 14 residues in the CDR3. The germline V gene has CDR1 MNHEY and CDR2 SMNVEV (reference sequence). V was clipped by 2 bases and J by 3 bases, with 11 bases between them. CDR3 DNA sequence: TGTGCCAGCAGTTTACGCGGGGTGAACTACGAGCAGTACTTC. Protein: CASSLRGVNYEQYF.

The CDR3 protein is CASSLSPRYEQYV. CDR3 DNA sequence: TGTGCCAGCAGCTTGTCCCCGCGCTACGAGCAGTACGTC. The chain couples TRBV5-4 to TRBJ2-7; D is ambiguous. The CDR3 is 13 residues long. V lost 1 base and J lost 3, with 8 bases in between. Germline V gives CDR1 SGHNT, CDR2 YYREEE (reference sequence).

There are a few counts of this clonotype. The chain is built from TRBV20-1 and TRBJ1-2; TRBD1 aligns across 8 bases. Germline V gives CDR1 DFQATT, CDR2 SNEGSKA (reference sequence). The J segment lost 3 bases and the V segment lost 1 base, leaving 4 bases of the junction unmatched. CDR3 length: 14 residues. CDR3 region: CSARATGDHYGYTF. CDR3 coding DNA: TGCAGTGCTAGAGCGACAGGGGACCACTATGGCTACACCTTC.

This clonotype was seen a handful of times. The chain employs TRBV5-5 and TRBJ2-2, with D hard to call. The CDR3 runs to 14 residues. The V end lost 0 bases, the J end lost 4 bases, and 7 bases lay between the germline ends. Germline CDR1 SGHKS, CDR2 YYEKEE (reference sequence). The CDR3 DNA sequence: TGTGCCAGCAGCTTGGGCAGTGTCACCGGGGAGCTGTTTTTT. Translating it yields CASSLGSVTGELFF. The variable domain in full, completed from reference TRBV5-5 and TRBJ2-2, reads DAGVTQSPTHLIKTRGQQVTLRCSPISGHKSVSWYQQVLGQGPQFIFQYYEKEERGRGNFPDRFSARQFPNYSSELNVNALLLGDSALYLCASSLGSVTGELFFGEGSRLTVL.

Of note for this clonotype: A much larger clone differs from this one at a single base, so this may be a read error. The chain links TRBV6-5 to TRBJ2-3; D ambiguous. The V end was cut by 0 bases, the J end by 4 bases, with 8 bases between. The CDR3 extends over 14 amino acids. Looked up from germline, CDR1 is MNHEY and CDR2 is SVGAGI. The CDR3 coding sequence is TGTGCCAGCAGTTACTCGATGGGGTCAGATACGCAGTATTTT. Translated: CASSYSMGSDTQYF.

In DNA form, the CDR3 reads TGTGCCAGCAGTCCCGGGACAGGGTCCGGGGCCAACGTCCTGACTTTC. Translating it yields CASSPGTGSGANVLTF. The chain has TRBV2 and TRBJ2-6; 9 nucleotides align to TRBD1. Germline V lookup: CDR1 SNHLY, CDR2 FYNNEI. The CDR3 is 16 amino acids. Unmatched junction bases numbered 6, after V lost 5 bases and J lost 4 bases.

In its sample, this clonotype was seen a few times. V and J are TRBV7-2 and TRBJ1-2; 7 positions agree with TRBD1. V was clipped by 3 bases and J by 4 bases; unmatched bases: 2. From germline, CDR1 is SGHTA and CDR2 FQGNSA. The CDR3 loop spans 13 amino acids. Here the CDR3 reads CASSLDRRYGYTF. CDR3 bases: TGTGCCAGCAGCTTGGACAGGCGCTATGGCTACACCTTC.

This clonotype was observed a few times. The chain has TRBV6-8 and TRBJ1-2, with 7 bases matching TRBD1. Germline-derived CDR1 and CDR2 are MNHGY and SAAAGT. The CDR3 covers 17 residues. The trim removed 5 bases at V and 5 bases at J, leaving 17 bases unmatched. The CDR3 DNA follows: TGTGCCAGCAGTCGACAGGGCTGGACCGCCCCGGTTTATGGCTACACCTTC. This sequence encodes CASSRQGWTAPVYGYTF.

This clonotype was observed many times. The chain carries TRBV5-1 and TRBJ2-1; D unclear. CDR3 length: 13 residues. The V end was cut by 7 bases, the J end by 5 bases, with 13 bases between. Germline values: CDR1 SGHRS, CDR2 YFSETQ. The CDR3 protein is CASARQTNNEQFF. The CDR3 region has the DNA TGCGCCAGCGCTCGGCAAACCAACAATGAGCAGTTCTTC.

Ten or more counts support this clonotype. The chain is built from TRBV10-3 and TRBJ2-3, with D perhaps TRBD1 (5 bases). Germline V lookup: CDR1 ENHRY, CDR2 SYGVKD. The CDR3 extends over 11 amino acids. Trimming left V 9 bases short and J 3 bases short, with 7 bases between. The CDR3 region is CAIRGTDTQYF. CDR3 DNA sequence: TGTGCCATAAGGGGAACAGATACGCAGTATTTT.

This sequence joins TRBV27 and TRBJ2-7; 8 bases are shared with TRBD1. V lost 5 bases and J lost 5; bases outside the gene matches: 14. This CDR3 spans 16 amino acids. Per the germline V gene, CDR1 is MNHEY and CDR2 is SMNVEV (reference sequence). The CDR3 nucleotides are TGTGCCAGCAGTCCCATCCGCCGGGACAGGCACAACGAGCAGTACTTC. This sequence encodes CASSPIRRDRHNEQYF.

This chain links TRBV5-5 with TRBJ2-5; possible D gene TRBD2, 5 bases. V was clipped by 2 bases and J by 2 bases, with 10 bases between them. The CDR3 has 14 amino acids. CDR1 is SGHKS and CDR2 is YYEKEE in the germline V gene (reference sequence). In DNA form, the CDR3 reads TGTGCCAGCAGCTTAGCGGTTCTTCAAGAGACCCAGTACTTC. Translated: CASSLAVLQETQYF.

This clonotype was observed a few times. The V gene is TRBV25-1, the J gene TRBJ2-1; D not certain. Trimming stripped 4 bases from V and 4 bases from J, with 8 bases between. Germline values: CDR1 MGHDK, CDR2 SYGVNS. This CDR3 is 13 amino acids long. DNA of the CDR3: TGTGCCAGCAGTGCACTGCAGTACAATGAGCAGTTCTTC. Translated, it gives CASSALQYNEQFF.

This clonotype was found a few times. The chain links TRBV9 to TRBJ2-4; a possible D gene is TRBD2 (6 bases). This CDR3 has 15 residues. V dropped 0 bases and J dropped 0 bases, with 7 bases sitting between them. Germline values: CDR1 SGDLS, CDR2 YYNGEE. CDR3 sequence (DNA): TGTGCCAGCAGCGTAGGCGGGAAAGCCAAAAACATTCAGTACTTC. Residues: CASSVGGKAKNIQYF.

This clonotype was counted ten times or more. The chain uses TRBV6-5 and TRBJ2-3; no definite D call. Germline V gives CDR1 MNHEY, CDR2 SVGAGI. Trimming took 9 bases from V and 13 from J, leaving 20 bases between them. This CDR3 has 12 residues. CDR3 coding DNA: TGTGCCAGTCGGTACCCCCACAGCCATAAGTATTTT. It yields the protein CASRYPHSHKYF.